A single sample is the source of the 22 T cell receptor beta chains below, sequenced in a study of T cells in Graves' hyperthyroidism and ophthalmopathy. Amplified TCR beta CDR3 regions derived from RNA transcripts. HTBI primers were used for first-round RT-PCR of the TCR CDR3. TCRdb passed the multiplex PCR reads through MiXCR, listing each CDR3 protein once. Of hundreds of thousands of distinct CDR3 sequences in the sample, 15% to 17% were seen once. Sequenced input: blood. All receptors derive from a young woman with Graves' hyperthyroidism.

The sample holds many counts of this clonotype. CDR3: CATSKTGGNVDTQYF. The CDR3 DNA follows: TGTGCCACCAGTAAAACAGGGGGCAACGTAGATACGCAGTATTTT. The V call is TRBV24-1, the J call TRBJ2-3; 9 bases are a match to TRBD1. The germline V gene encodes CDR1 KGHDR and CDR2 SFDVKD. CDR3 length: 15 residues. J lost 5 bases, V lost 6 bases, and 8 bases had no gene match.

This CDR3 is CASSFLGGSTGELFF. The CDR3 region has the DNA TGTGCCAGCAGTTTCCTTGGGGGGAGCACCGGGGAGCTGTTTTTT. The chain employs TRBV28 and TRBJ2-2; D might be TRBD2 (6 bases). V was clipped by 3 bases and J by 4 bases, with 12 bases between them. This CDR3 is 15 amino acids long. CDR1 is MDHEN, CDR2 SYDVKM, per germline.

This clonotype was seen many times. The chain combines TRBV6-1 with TRBJ2-7; 9 nucleotides align to TRBD2. Trimming cost V 8 bases and J 6 bases; bases outside gene matches: 14. The germline V gene encodes CDR1 MNHNS and CDR2 SASEGT. The CDR3 loop spans 15 amino acids. CDR3 bases: TGTGCCAGCTCCATACGGGCGGGAGGGCTCGGCGAGCAGTACTTC. As protein: CASSIRAGGLGEQYF.

Many counts were recorded for this clonotype. The chain has TRBV3-1 and TRBJ1-6; D is unclear. V was clipped by 1 base and J by 4 bases, with 14 bases between them. CDR3 length: 17 amino acids. Germline V gives CDR1 LGHDT, CDR2 YNNKEL (reference sequence). CDR3 sequence reads: CASSQAVRIIYNSPLHF. As DNA, the CDR3 is TGTGCCAGCAGCCAAGCAGTCAGAATTATTTATAATTCACCCCTCCACTTT.

The chain is built from TRBV9 and TRBJ2-1, with TRBD2 matching 10 bases. Per germline, CDR1 SGDLS and CDR2 YYNGEE. This CDR3 spans 16 amino acids. The junction had 7 bases not matched to a gene; V was cut back by 3 bases and J by 4 bases. The CDR3 bases are TGTGCCAGCAGCGCCGGACTAGCGGACGTATACAATGAGCAGTTCTTC. Protein product: CASSAGLADVYNEQFF. The full variable domain, in which reference TRBV9 and TRBJ2-1 provide the parts outside the CDR3, is DSGVTQTPKHLITATGQRVTLRCSPRSGDLSVYWYQQSLDQGLQFLIQYYNGEERAKGNILERFSAQQFPDLHSELNLSSLELGDSALYFCASSAGLADVYNEQFFGPGTRLTVL.

The V call is TRBV27, the J call TRBJ2-7, with D uncertain. The CDR3 is 13 residues long. Looked up from germline, CDR1 is MNHEY and CDR2 is SMNVEV (reference sequence). V was clipped by 2 bases and J by 3 bases, with 8 bases between them. The CDR3 DNA is TGTGCCAGCAGTTTAACGGCCAACTACGAGCAGTACTTC. This gives the protein CASSLTANYEQYF.

In its sample, this clonotype was seen many times. This chain joins TRBV5-5 and TRBJ2-7; 8 positions match TRBD1. After removal of 3 bases from V and 6 bases from J, the junction contained 5 bases not matched to a gene. Germline CDR1 SGHKS, CDR2 YYEKEE (reference sequence). This CDR3 has 13 residues. The CDR3 reads CASSWTGLPEQYF. The DNA of the CDR3 is TGTGCCAGCAGCTGGACAGGGTTGCCCGAGCAGTACTTC.

This clonotype has only a few counts. The chain joins TRBV7-9 to TRBJ2-1; TRBD2 aligns across 7 bases. CDR3 size: 14 residues. Germline assignment: CDR1 SEHNR and CDR2 FQNEAQ (reference sequence). With 2 bases clipped from V and 6 bases from J, the junction kept 4 bases outside the gene matches. The CDR3 DNA follows: TGTGCCAGCAGCTTAAAGACTAGCCCCAATGAGCAGTTCTTC. It yields the protein CASSLKTSPNEQFF.

This clonotype has at least ten counts. The genes are TRBV2 and TRBJ1-2; D unclear. The CDR3 spans 14 residues. V was cut by 6 bases and J by 0 bases, with 11 bases left in between. CDR1 is SNHLY and CDR2 is FYNNEI in the germline V gene. As DNA, the CDR3 is TGTGCCAGCAGAGCGGACCGTACTAACTATGGCTACACCTTC. Translated: CASRADRTNYGYTF.

This clonotype has ten or more counts. The genes are TRBV11-2 and TRBJ1-1; possible D gene TRBD1, 5 bases. Trimming cost V 2 bases and J 4 bases, with 11 bases left between them. From germline, CDR1 is SGHAT and CDR2 FQNNGV. This CDR3 is built from 14 residues. CDR3 loop: CASSLQGDSTEAFF. CDR3 in DNA: TGTGCCAGCAGCTTACAGGGAGATTCCACTGAAGCTTTCTTT.

There are a few counts of this clonotype. The genes are TRBV9 and TRBJ1-2; D is perhaps TRBD1 (6 bases). Germline V lookup: CDR1 SGDLS, CDR2 YYNGEE. V was cut by 4 bases and J by 1 base, with 14 bases left in between. This CDR3 contains 15 residues. This chain's CDR3 is CASSMGAALNYGYTF. CDR3 nucleotides: TGTGCCAGCAGCATGGGGGCCGCCCTTAACTATGGCTACACCTTC.

The rearrangement links TRBV5-1 to TRBJ2-1; D is possibly TRBD1 (5 bases). The CDR3 is 16 amino acids. Germline V gene data show CDR1 as SGHRS and CDR2 as YFSETQ. Trimming pared 1 base from V and 5 bases from J, leaving 16 bases between. CDR3 loop: CASSLYGYGANNEQFF. The CDR3 bases are TGCGCCAGCAGCTTGTACGGGTATGGGGCCAACAATGAGCAGTTCTTC.

For this clonotype: A much larger clone differs by one base, so this may be a read error. The genes are TRBV7-8 and TRBJ2-7; weak D call: TRBD1 (5 bases). The CDR3 consists of 13 residues. V shed 3 bases and J shed 2 bases, with 8 bases lying between them. CDR1 and CDR2 (germline): SGHVS, FQNEAQ. The CDR3, as DNA: TGTGCCAGCAGCTTTGAAGGGGCCTACGAGCAGTACTTC. Translated: CASSFEGAYEQYF. The full variable domain, its missing parts supplied by reference TRBV7-8 and TRBJ2-7, is GAGVSQSPRYKVAKRGQDVALRCDPISGHVSLFWYQQALGQGPEFLTYFQNEAQLDKSGLPSDRFFAERPEGSVSTLKIQRTQQEDSAVYLCASSFEGAYEQYFGPGTRLTVT.

This clonotype was detected ten times or more. The chain employs TRBV5-1 and TRBJ2-4; D gene uncertain. The germline V and J ends were trimmed by 2 bases and 2 bases, with 2 bases remaining between them. The CDR3 is 12 residues long. Germline V gives CDR1 SGHRS, CDR2 YFSETQ. The CDR3 nucleotides are TGCGCCAGCAGCTTACCCAAAAACATTCAGTACTTC. It codes for CASSLPKNIQYF.

There are many counts of this clonotype. The chain is built from TRBV28 and TRBJ2-1; the match to TRBD2 covers 14 bases. Germline V CDR1 and CDR2: MDHEN, SYDVKM. V gave up 7 bases and J gave up 8 bases; unmatched junction bases: 10. The CDR3 is made up of 16 amino acids. In nucleotides, the CDR3 is TGTGCCAGCAAGGGACCGGGACTAGCGGGAGAAGATGAGCAGTTCTTC. Protein sequence: CASKGPGLAGEDEQFF.

There are many counts of this clonotype. The chain couples TRBV27 to TRBJ2-1; tentatively, D is TRBD1 or TRBD2 (5 bases each). The V gene's germline CDR1 is MNHEY and CDR2 SMNVEV (reference sequence). This CDR3 is built from 14 residues. V was trimmed by 1 base and J by 9 bases, leaving 13 bases between them. CDR3 loop: CASSLFSSGGEQFF. CDR3 bases: TGTGCCAGCAGTTTATTTTCATCTGGGGGTGAGCAGTTCTTC.

This clonotype appeared many times. The chain couples TRBV5-1 to TRBJ2-1; D gene ambiguous. V lost 5 bases and J 6 bases, leaving 18 bases between the germline ends. CDR1 SGHRS and CDR2 YFSETQ come from the germline V gene. This CDR3 has 15 residues. The CDR3 here is CASSDPVLFLNEQFF. In DNA form, the CDR3 reads TGCGCCAGCAGTGATCCGGTTTTATTCCTCAATGAGCAGTTCTTC.

This clonotype has a count of ten or more. The chain carries TRBV11-2 and TRBJ2-7; D may be TRBD1 (5 bases). Germline assignment: CDR1 SGHAT and CDR2 FQNNGV. V dropped 1 base and J dropped 9 bases, with 13 bases sitting between them. CDR3 size: 13 residues. CDR3: CASSLVIGDRQYF. The CDR3 DNA is TGTGCCAGCAGCTTAGTTATAGGGGATCGGCAGTACTTC.

This clonotype was seen at least ten times. The rearrangement uses TRBV28 and TRBJ1-1; a weak D match, TRBD1 (6 bases). The CDR3 consists of 14 residues. The V end was cut by 7 bases, the J end by 1 base, with 13 bases between. CDR1 and CDR2 (germline): MDHEN, SYDVKM. In nucleotides, the CDR3 is TGTGCCAGCACCTTGGGGACACCGAACACTGAAGCTTTCTTT. It is translated as CASTLGTPNTEAFF. The full variable domain, rest sourced from reference TRBV28 and TRBJ1-1, is DVKVTQSSRYLVKRTGEKVFLECVQDMDHENMFWYRQDPGLGLRLIYFSYDVKMKEKGDIPEGYSVSREKKERFSLILESASTNQTSMYLCASTLGTPNTEAFFGQGTRLTVV.

This clonotype was observed many times. CDR3 loop: CASKLGGTFVNEQFF. CDR3 in DNA: TGTGCCAGCAAGCTAGGGGGCACTTTCGTGAATGAGCAGTTCTTC. This chain links TRBV28 with TRBJ2-1, with TRBD1 matching over 7 bases. CDR3 length: 15 amino acids. V was clipped by 7 bases and J by 7 bases; unmatched bases: 13. Germline V gives CDR1 MDHEN, CDR2 SYDVKM.

This clonotype was found many times. The rearrangement links TRBV9 to TRBJ2-5, with D possibly matching TRBD2 (6 bases). From germline, CDR1 is SGDLS and CDR2 YYNGEE. The CDR3 extends over 13 amino acids. V lost 5 bases to trimming and J lost 1 base, with 9 bases between them. The CDR3 DNA sequence: TGTGCCAGCAGGAGGGACTCCCAAGAGACCCAGTACTTC. Protein: CASRRDSQETQYF.

This clonotype was seen more than once but under ten times. The chain combines TRBV7-3 with TRBJ2-3; weak D call: TRBD2 (5 bases). Per germline, CDR1 SGHTA and CDR2 FQGTGA. The V and J ends lost 4 bases and 0 bases respectively, with 17 bases between them. This CDR3 has 17 residues. The CDR3 nucleotides read TGTGCCAGCAGCTGGACTGGTGCGCTATCTAGCACAGATACGCAGTATTTT. Translating gives CASSWTGALSSTDTQYF.